Presented here are 16 T cell receptor beta chains from one specimen sequenced in a study of blood T cell repertoires in COVID-19. Profiled with immunoSEQ multiplex PCR; TCRdb holds only in-frame clones, not every one. Of approximately 94,000 clones in the sample, approximately 86% were seen once. The sequenced sample was peripheral blood. Receptors originate from a woman aged 70 to 79 with acute or convalescent COVID-19.

V is TRBV27 and J is TRBJ2-7, with D maybe TRBD2 (5 bases). Trimming removed 2 bases from V and 2 bases from J, with 10 bases in between. CDR1 MNHEY and CDR2 SMNVEV come from the germline V gene (reference sequence). This CDR3 contains 14 residues. In DNA form, the CDR3 reads TGTGCCAGCAGTTTAGTTCCGGGAACCTACGAGCAGTACTTC. Translated: CASSLVPGTYEQYF.

This clone was seen just once. This sequence joins TRBV7-8 and TRBJ2-5, with TRBD1 identical over 11 bases. CDR1 is SGHVS, CDR2 FQNEAQ, per germline. This CDR3 contains 15 residues. The trim removed 1 base at V and 5 bases at J, leaving 3 bases unmatched. The CDR3 sequence: CASSLEDRGRETQYF. DNA for the CDR3: TGTGCCAGCAGCTTAGAGGACAGGGGGCGGGAGACCCAGTACTTC.

The chain employs TRBV4-2 and TRBJ2-1, with 8 bases aligning to TRBD2. The CDR3 is made up of 15 amino acids. V shed 3 bases and J 3 bases; nucleotides not matched to a gene: 4. Germline V gene data show CDR1 as LGHNA and CDR2 as YNFKEQ. In DNA form, the CDR3 reads TGTGCCAGCAGCCAGCCAGCGGGGGACTACAATGAGCAGTTCTTC. It specifies CASSQPAGDYNEQFF.

The rearrangement uses TRBV9 and TRBJ1-6, with D hard to call. Between the trimmed V and J ends, which lost 0 bases and 5 bases, there was a span of 12 bases. The CDR3 has 16 amino acids. Germline CDR1 and CDR2: SGDLS and YYNGEE. Here the CDR3 reads CASSVAEQTDNSPLHF. CDR3 sequence (DNA): TGTGCCAGCAGCGTAGCGGAACAGACGGATAATTCACCCCTCCACTTT. The full variable domain, completed using reference TRBV9 and TRBJ1-6, is DSGVTQTPKHLITATGQRVTLRCSPRSGDLSVYWYQQSLDQGLQFLIQYYNGEERAKGNILERFSAQQFPDLHSELNLSSLELGDSALYFCASSVAEQTDNSPLHFGNGTRLTVT.

The chain joins TRBV5-8 to TRBJ2-2, with a weak D call TRBD1 (5 bases). The CDR3 runs to 14 residues. Trimming pared 3 bases from V and 4 bases from J, leaving 10 bases between. Germline V gene data show CDR1 as SGHTS and CDR2 as YDEGEE. CDR3: CASSSGHLTGELFF. CDR3 bases: TGTGCCAGCAGCTCCGGACACCTCACCGGGGAGCTGTTTTTT.

The V gene is TRBV4-1, the J gene TRBJ2-3; TRBD2 aligns across 7 bases. The CDR3 loop spans 16 amino acids. Germline values: CDR1 MGHRA, CDR2 YSYEKL. Germline trimming cut 0 bases from V and 4 bases from J; bases unmatched to any gene: 7. CDR3 bases: TGCGCCAGCAGCCAAGACGAAGCGGGGAGCGCAGATACGCAGTATTTT. It translates to CASSQDEAGSADTQYF.

The sample holds a few counts of this clone. The chain has TRBV7-9 and TRBJ2-7; D gene uncertain. Trimming shortened V by 1 base and J by 2 bases, and 12 bases separated the two germline ends. CDR1 is SEHNR, CDR2 FQNEAQ, per germline (reference sequence). The CDR3 has 15 amino acids. As DNA, the CDR3 is TGTGCCAGCAGCTTAGTGGGCCTATACCCCTACGAGCAGTACTTC. The encoded protein is CASSLVGLYPYEQYF.

This chain links TRBV28 with TRBJ2-5; D is unresolved. V lost 2 bases, J lost 1 base, and 8 bases lay in between. CDR1 and CDR2 (germline): MDHEN, SYDVKM. The CDR3 covers 14 residues. The CDR3 reads CASSLVVAQETQYF. The CDR3 nucleotides read TGTGCCAGCAGTTTAGTCGTGGCCCAAGAGACCCAGTACTTC.

V is TRBV27 and J is TRBJ2-7; TRBD2 is a possible D gene (5 bases). Germline V gene data show CDR1 as MNHEY and CDR2 as SMNVEV (reference sequence). Trimming shortened V by 3 bases and J by 9 bases, and 15 bases separated the two germline ends. The CDR3 has 13 residues. The CDR3, as DNA: TGTGCCAGCAGTTTTGGAGACGGCCGGGGGCAGTACTTC. Translated: CASSFGDGRGQYF.

The V gene is TRBV19, the J gene TRBJ2-2; weak D call: TRBD1 (5 bases). The CDR3 is made up of 15 amino acids. Germline V gene sequence: CDR1 LNHDA, CDR2 SQIVND (reference sequence). V was trimmed by 9 bases and J by 4 bases, leaving 18 bases between them. The CDR3, as DNA: TGTGCCAGCCAGGGTTTTGGTGGGGCCACCGGGGAGCTGTTTTTT. This translates into CASQGFGGATGELFF.

The chain recombines TRBV3-1 (or the pseudogene TRBV3-2) with TRBJ1-2; D unresolved. V dropped 0 bases and J dropped 11 bases, with 13 bases sitting between them. The CDR3 has 13 residues. Germline CDR1 is LGHDT and CDR2 is YNNKEL (reference sequence). The CDR3 protein is CASSQDLVSGYTF. The CDR3 coding sequence is TGTGCCAGCAGCCAAGATCTCGTTTCAGGTTACACCTTC.

The gene calls are TRBV11-2 and TRBJ2-5, with D hard to call. Germline CDR1 reads SGHAT; CDR2 reads FQNNGV. The V end lost 4 bases, the J end lost 5 bases, and 17 bases lay between the germline ends. There are 15 residues in the CDR3. CDR3 nucleotides: TGTGCCAGCAGCTCCGCTGGAGTCTGGTCTGAGACCCAGTACTTC. This translates into CASSSAGVWSETQYF.

The chain is built from TRBV5-1 and TRBJ1-1; 12 nucleotides line up with TRBD1. Unmatched junction bases numbered 4, after V lost 3 bases and J lost 4 bases. Germline CDR1 reads SGHRS; CDR2 reads YFSETQ. The CDR3 has 15 residues. CDR3 DNA sequence: TGCGCCAGCAGCTCGGGACAGGGGGCGCCCACTGAAGCTTTCTTT. This encodes CASSSGQGAPTEAFF.

The rearrangement links TRBV27 to TRBJ2-3; perhaps TRBD2 as D (6 bases). The CDR3 has 16 amino acids. The V gene lost 4 bases and the J gene lost 3 bases, with 17 bases spanning the gap. Germline V gene data show CDR1 as MNHEY and CDR2 as SMNVEV (reference sequence). DNA for the CDR3: TGTGCCAGCAGTTCGCCCTTTGCGGAGGGAACAGATACGCAGTATTTT. Protein product: CASSSPFAEGTDTQYF.

The chain has TRBV10-2 and TRBJ1-6, with a possible D match to TRBD1 (5 bases). Germline V CDR1 and CDR2: WSHSY, SAAADI. The CDR3 sequence is 14 residues long. The germline V and J ends were trimmed by 3 bases and 10 bases, with 13 bases remaining between them. The CDR3 nucleotides read TGCGCCAGCAGTGAATGGGGCATGGGCTCACCCCTCCACTTT. This encodes CASSEWGMGSPLHF.

This sequence joins TRBV4-1 and TRBJ1-4; a weak D match, TRBD1 (6 bases). V dropped 0 bases and J dropped 3 bases, with 8 bases sitting between them. This CDR3 is built from 15 residues. Per germline, CDR1 MGHRA and CDR2 YSYEKL. CDR3 protein: CASSQEQGSNEKLFF. DNA of the CDR3: TGCGCCAGCAGCCAAGAGCAGGGGTCTAATGAAAAACTGTTTTTT.